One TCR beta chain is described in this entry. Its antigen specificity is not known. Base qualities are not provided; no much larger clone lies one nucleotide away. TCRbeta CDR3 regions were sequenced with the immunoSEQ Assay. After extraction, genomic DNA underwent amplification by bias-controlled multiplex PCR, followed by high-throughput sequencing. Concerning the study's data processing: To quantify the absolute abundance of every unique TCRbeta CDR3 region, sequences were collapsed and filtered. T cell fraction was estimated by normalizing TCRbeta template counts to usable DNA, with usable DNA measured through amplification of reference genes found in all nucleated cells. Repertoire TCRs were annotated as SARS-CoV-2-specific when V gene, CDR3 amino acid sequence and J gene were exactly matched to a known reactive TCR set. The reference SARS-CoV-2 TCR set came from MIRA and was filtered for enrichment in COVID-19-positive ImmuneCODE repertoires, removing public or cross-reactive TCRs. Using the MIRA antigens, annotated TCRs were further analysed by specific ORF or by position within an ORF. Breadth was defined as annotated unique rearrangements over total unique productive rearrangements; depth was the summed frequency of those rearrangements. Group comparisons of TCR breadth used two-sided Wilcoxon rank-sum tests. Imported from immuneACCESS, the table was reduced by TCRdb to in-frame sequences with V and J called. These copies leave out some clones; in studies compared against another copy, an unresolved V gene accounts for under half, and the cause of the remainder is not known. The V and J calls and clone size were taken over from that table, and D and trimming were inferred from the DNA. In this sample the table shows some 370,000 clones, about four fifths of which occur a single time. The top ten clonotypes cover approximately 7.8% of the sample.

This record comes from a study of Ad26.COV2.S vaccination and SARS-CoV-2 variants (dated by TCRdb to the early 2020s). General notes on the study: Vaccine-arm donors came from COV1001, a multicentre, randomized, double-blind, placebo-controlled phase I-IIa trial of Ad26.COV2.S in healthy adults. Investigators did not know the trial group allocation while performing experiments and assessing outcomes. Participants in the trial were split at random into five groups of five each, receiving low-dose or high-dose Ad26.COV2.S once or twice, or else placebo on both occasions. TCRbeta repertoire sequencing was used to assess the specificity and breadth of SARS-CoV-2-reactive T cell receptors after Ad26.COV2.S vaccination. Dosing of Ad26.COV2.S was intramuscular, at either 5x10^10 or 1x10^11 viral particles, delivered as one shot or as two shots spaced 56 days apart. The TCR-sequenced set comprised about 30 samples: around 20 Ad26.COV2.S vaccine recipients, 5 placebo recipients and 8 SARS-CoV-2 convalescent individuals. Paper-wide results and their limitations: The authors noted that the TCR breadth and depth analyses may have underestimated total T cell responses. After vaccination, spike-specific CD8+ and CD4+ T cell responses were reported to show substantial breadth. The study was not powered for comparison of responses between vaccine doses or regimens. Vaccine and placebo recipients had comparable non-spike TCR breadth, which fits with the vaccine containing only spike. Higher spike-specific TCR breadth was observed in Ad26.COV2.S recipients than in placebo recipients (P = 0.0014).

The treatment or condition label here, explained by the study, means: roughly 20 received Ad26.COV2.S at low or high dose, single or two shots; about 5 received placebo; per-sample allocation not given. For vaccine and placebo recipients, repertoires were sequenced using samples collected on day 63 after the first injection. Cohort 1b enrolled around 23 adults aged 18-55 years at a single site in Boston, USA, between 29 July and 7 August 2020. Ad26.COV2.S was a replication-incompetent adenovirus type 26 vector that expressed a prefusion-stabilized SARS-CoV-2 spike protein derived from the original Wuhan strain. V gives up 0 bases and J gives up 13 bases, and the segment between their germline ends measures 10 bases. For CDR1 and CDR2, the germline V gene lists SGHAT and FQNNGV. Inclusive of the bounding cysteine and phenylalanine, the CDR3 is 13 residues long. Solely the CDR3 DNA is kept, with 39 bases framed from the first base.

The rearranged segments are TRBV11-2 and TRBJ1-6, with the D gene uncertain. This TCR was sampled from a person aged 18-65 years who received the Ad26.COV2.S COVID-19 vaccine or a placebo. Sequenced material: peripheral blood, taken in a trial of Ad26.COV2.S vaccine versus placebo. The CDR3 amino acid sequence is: CASSLDQRRPLHF. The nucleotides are TGTGCCAGCAGCTTAGACCAGAGAAGGCCCCTCCACTTT.